Following are 4 T cell receptor beta chains from one sample sequenced in a study of cytomegalovirus exposure and HLA in healthy donors (dated by TCRdb to 2016 to 2017). Receptor amplification or capture employed the immunoSEQ multiplex PCR assay. The multiplex PCR relied on a mix of 60 forward primers for TCR Vbeta segments and 13 reverse primers for TCR Jbeta segments. TCRdb holds this immuneACCESS table with in-frame rearrangements only. Some clones are missing; in checked studies, unresolved V genes explain under half, and the rest has no known cause. The sample profile shows about 230,000 clones; around 80% of them were found once. Approximately 0.47% of the sample rests with the top ten. The sample taken for sequencing was PBMCs. Receptors originate from a boy under 18 in good health and CMV-seronegative.

This chain joins TRBV18 and TRBJ1-2; no clear D gene. Germline V gene lookup returns CDR1 KGHSH and CDR2 LQKENI. There are 14 residues in the CDR3. With 3 bases removed from V and 4 bases from J, the gap between germline ends came to 12 bases. The CDR3 loop is CASSPVLGSYGYTF. CDR3 DNA sequence: TGTGCCAGCTCACCCGTTCTGGGCTCCTATGGCTACACCTTC. Looking up the rest from reference TRBV18 and TRBJ1-2 gives the full variable domain: NAGVMQNPRHLVRRRGQEARLRCSPMKGHSHVYWYRQLPEEGLKFMVYLQKENIIDESGMPKERFSAEFPKEGPSILRIQQVVRGDSAAYFCASSPVLGSYGYTFGSGTRLTVV.

This clone was observed a few times. The V gene is TRBV30, the J gene TRBJ1-3; D is perhaps TRBD1 (5 bases). The V gene's germline CDR1 is GTSNPN and CDR2 SVGIG (reference sequence). V shed 8 bases and J shed 4 bases, with 18 bases lying between them. The CDR3 extends over 14 amino acids. In nucleotides, the CDR3 is TGTGCCAGCGCAGGAGGGGCGGTCGGAAACACCATATATTTT. It yields the protein CASAGGAVGNTIYF.

J is TRBJ2-3 and V is TRBV5-4; TRBD1 aligns across 9 bases. CDR3 size: 14 residues. From germline, CDR1 is SGHNT and CDR2 YYREEE (reference sequence). With 4 bases clipped from V and 6 bases from J, the junction kept 6 bases outside the gene matches. Written as DNA, the CDR3 is TGTGCCAGCAGCCCGGGGACAGGGAGGGATACGCAGTATTTT. Its protein product is CASSPGTGRDTQYF.

The chain links TRBV30 to TRBJ2-7, with D perhaps TRBD2 (6 bases). The CDR3 is 16 residues long. Germline-derived CDR1 and CDR2 are GTSNPN and SVGIG (reference sequence). V was clipped by 2 bases and J by 5 bases, with 22 bases between them. CDR3 loop: CAWSTRVAGFDDEQYF. The CDR3 DNA is TGTGCCTGGAGTACCAGGGTTGCGGGGTTCGATGACGAGCAGTACTTC.